This T cell receptor (beta chain) derives from a study of blood T cells in healthy people across ages. The CDR3 length is 16 residues. Per the germline V gene, CDR1 is MGHDK and CDR2 is SYGVNS. With 5 bases removed from V and 2 bases from J, the gap between germline ends came to 17 bases. Per sample, a minimum of 6 million PBMCs were isolated. Samples each had at least 5 micrograms of total RNA extracted. Through a sample-barcoded 5' primer and a J-beta primer mix, a second PCR was run for roughly 6 to 12 cycles. MiXCR was run by TCRdb on the 5' RACE reads, yielding one entry per CDR3 protein. The data contain about 380,000 distinct CDR3 sequences, about half of them singletons.

The origin of this receptor is a man in his 60s in good health. Material: blood. The rearrangement uses TRBV25-1 and TRBJ2-3; no definite D call. The CDR3 reads CASSSSSRHFTDTQYF. CDR3 sequence (DNA): TGTGCCAGCAGTTCGAGTAGCCGCCATTTCACAGATACGCAGTATTTT.